This T cell receptor (beta chain) was found in a study of cytomegalovirus exposure and HLA in healthy donors. The overall study: An analysis done earlier identified 90 million to 120 million unique TCR beta sequences from about 179 million T cells.

Note on this clone: Its antigen is not identified.

The PCR employed 60 Vbeta primers together with 13 Jbeta primers. The table came from immunoSEQ multiplex PCR; TCRdb's copy has only in-frame clones and leaves some out. The table records around 190,000 clones, roughly 77% of them present only once. Study observations and caveats: With further analysis later on, most CMV-associated TCR beta chains appeared HLA-restricted. The number of N-insertions in an Asian-associated ancestry cluster was reportedly below the roughly 620-donor mean in a later analysis. Usually a TCR sequence was rare, but some public TCRs were found in many donors.

The CDR3 totals 16 residues. The germline CDR1 and CDR2 sequences are SNHLY and FYNNEI. Germline trimming cut 6 bases from V and 5 bases from J; bases unmatched to any gene: 7. The TCR originated in a man in his thirties or forties in good health and CMV-seropositive. Specimen: PBMCs. The gene calls are TRBV2 and TRBJ2-5, with 15 nucleotides matching TRBD2. CDR3 in amino acids: CASRHGGTSGGETQYF. The CDR3 bases are TGTGCCAGCAGGCATGGGGGGACTAGCGGGGGGGAGACCCAGTACTTC.